One sample yielded the 10 T cell receptor beta chains listed below, sequenced in a study of T cells in women clearing cervical HPV infection. This table comes from immunoSEQ multiplex PCR, and its TCRdb copy is limited to in-frame clones, with some not included. The sample table sets out 49,000 or so clones. The sequenced sample consisted of blood buffy coat. The receptor source for this set is a woman between 18 and 70 years old with a cervical HPV16 infection that either progressed to CIN3+ or cleared (not recorded which).

As regards this clone: The CDR3 extends 3 residues past the end of the read, so its final part is completed from the germline J gene. The gene calls are TRBV7-9 and TRBJ1-1; 9 nucleotides align to TRBD1. CDR1 and CDR2 from the germline V gene are SEHNR and FQNEAQ (reference sequence). Trimming cost V 1 base and J 5 bases; bases outside gene matches: 5. CDR3 length: 15 residues. The CDR3 is CASSLGQGVGTEAFF. The sequenced part of the CDR3 DNA is TGTGCCAGCAGCTTAGGACAGGGGGTCGGGACTGAA.

On this clone itself: Read coverage stops 3 residues before the CDR3 terminus; the germline J gene supplies the remainder. The chain combines TRBV5-6 with TRBJ2-5; 10 positions agree with TRBD2. The ends lost 4 bases at V and 7 bases at J; junction bases unmatched: 4. Per the germline V gene, CDR1 is SGHDT and CDR2 is YYEEEE. This CDR3 is built from 13 residues. CDR3 sequence: CASSRAGGATQYF. Partial CDR3 DNA: TGTGCCAGCAGCCGAGCGGGGGGGGCGACC.

As to this clone: The CDR3 goes on 3 residues after the read ends, and that part is filled in from the germline J gene. The V and J genes are TRBV30 and TRBJ1-2, with D possibly matching TRBD1 (5 bases). Germline CDR1 reads GTSNPN; CDR2 reads SVGIG (reference sequence). The CDR3 extends over 12 amino acids. CDR3: CAWSVAGLVYTF. The CDR3 DNA, read in part, is TGTGCCTGGAGTGTTGCGGGGCTTGTC. Full variable domain (outside the CDR3, taken from reference TRBV30 and TRBJ1-2): SQTIHQWPATLVQPVGSPLSLECTVEGTSNPNLYWYRQAAGRGLQLLFYSVGIGQISSEVPQNLSASRPQDRQFILSSKKLLLSDSGFYLCAWSVAGLVYTFGSGTRLTVV.

Note on this clone: The CDR3 goes on 3 residues after the read ends, and that part is filled in from the germline J gene. V and J are TRBV6-1 and TRBJ2-5; no clear D gene. This CDR3 has 15 amino acids. The V gene's germline CDR1 is MNHNS and CDR2 SASEGT. The sequenced CDR3 bases are TGTGCCAGCAGTGAACAGAACGGAAGCACAGATACC. Its protein is CASSEQNGSTDT. The entire CDR3 reads CASSEQNGSTDTQYF.

With respect to this clone: The read gets to within 3 residues of the CDR3 end, and the germline J gene fills in the rest. The chain recombines TRBV11-3 with TRBJ2-2, with a tentative D call TRBD2 (7 bases). This CDR3 contains 15 residues. The V end was cut by 5 bases, the J end by 7 bases, with 17 bases between. Germline V gives CDR1 SGHNT, CDR2 YENEEA. The CDR3 DNA, read in part, is TGTGCCAGCAGCCACGGGGGGCAAAATTTCGGGGAG. Translation gives CASSHGGQNFGE. The full CDR3 protein is CASSHGGQNFGELFF.

Details on this clone: The observed sequence ends 3 residues before the CDR3 terminus, with the missing tail filled in from the germline J gene. V usage is TRBV2 and J usage is TRBJ2-6; 7 nucleotides align to TRBD1. Trimming took 10 bases from V and 0 from J; bases not matched to a gene: 9. Germline V CDR1 and CDR2: SNHLY, FYNNEI. This CDR3 is 16 amino acids long. The sequenced CDR3 bases are TGTGCCAATCCCCGGGACAGTCTCTCTGGGGCCAACGTC. This codes for CANPRDSLSGANV. In full, the CDR3 is CANPRDSLSGANVLTF.

About this clone itself: The read gets to within 3 residues of the CDR3 end, and the germline J gene fills in the rest. This chain joins TRBV7-2 and TRBJ2-1; TRBD2 agrees at 8 bases. Germline V gene data show CDR1 as SGHTA and CDR2 as FQGNSA. The CDR3 runs to 16 residues. With 0 bases clipped from V and 3 bases from J, the junction kept 4 bases outside the gene matches. CDR3 region: CASSLAFSGVYNEQFF. The part of the CDR3 DNA that was read is TGTGCCAGCAGCTTAGCGTTTAGCGGGGTCTACAATGAG.

As regards this clone: The read ends 3 residues shy of where the CDR3 ends; the end is completed using the germline J gene. V is TRBV5-1 and J is TRBJ2-7, with 8 positions matching TRBD2. The germline gives CDR1 SGHRS, CDR2 YFSETQ. The CDR3 contains 15 residues. V shed 3 bases, J shed 6 bases, and the junction held 11 bases outside the gene matches. The CDR3 bases that were read are TGCGCCAGCAGCTCTCAAGAGGCGGGGGGCTCCGAG. Its protein is CASSSQEAGGSE. The complete CDR3 sequence is CASSSQEAGGSEQYF.

Of note for this clone: Sequencing ends 3 residues short of the CDR3 end; the germline J gene provides the rest. The chain is built from TRBV6-1 and TRBJ1-2, with a tentative D call TRBD1 (5 bases). Trimming shortened V by 4 bases and J by 2 bases, and 17 bases separated the two germline ends. Germline CDR1 reads MNHNS; CDR2 reads SASEGT. The CDR3 totals 16 residues. The CDR3 sequence: CASSANPGLRNYGYTF. The DNA read from the CDR3 is TGTGCCAGCAGTGCCAATCCGGGACTCAGAAACTATGGC.

Regarding this clone: The CDR3 end lies 3 residues beyond the end of the read and is filled in from the germline J gene. This rearrangement joins TRBV7-2 to TRBJ2-2, with 9 bases matching TRBD2. This CDR3 spans 13 amino acids. The germline V gene has CDR1 SGHTA and CDR2 FQGNSA. V was clipped by 3 bases and J by 8 bases; unmatched bases: 1. CDR3 in amino acids: CASSLTSGGELFF. The sequenced CDR3 bases are TGTGCCAGCAGCTTGACTAGCGGAGGGGAG.